The clone carrying this T cell receptor beta chain was counted only a few times. No antigen is known for it. What was sequenced were expressed TCRB transcripts, since all of the isolated RNA had been reverse transcribed. Only in-frame clones appear in the TCRdb table, and some are missing; sequencing was by immunoSEQ multiplex PCR. The sample lists over 300,000 clones, roughly 9% seen once, with around 1% in the top ten. The record originates from a study of beta chain features in type 1 diabetes. At the level of the study: Over all samples combined, fewer than 130,000,000 sorted cells were examined.

Study findings and constraints: In type 1 diabetes patients, VDJ junctions had fewer insertions; deletions at these junctions were more frequent. Across all four CD4+ subsets, people with type 1 diabetes showed modestly shorter TCRB CDR3s. No resolution was reached here on whether HLA type influences TCRB rearrangement.

With 8 bases clipped from V and 5 bases from J, the junction kept 11 bases outside the gene matches. Per the germline V gene, CDR1 is MDHEN and CDR2 is SYDVKM. The CDR3 covers 14 residues. The receptor comes from a man aged 25 to 40 with type 1 diabetes. The sequencing sample was made of central memory CD4+ T cells from blood. The gene calls are TRBV28 and TRBJ2-7, with 8 nucleotides matching TRBD2. CDR3 residues: CASLTGGGGDEQYF. The CDR3 DNA is TGTGCCAGCTTGACGGGAGGGGGTGGCGACGAGCAGTACTTC.